Each of the 27 T cell receptor beta chains below was sequenced from the same sample in a study of blood T cell repertoires in COVID-19. Sequencing used immunoSEQ multiplex PCR; TCRdb keeps in-frame clones, though not all of them. The sample consists of approximately 200,000 clones, more than 75% of them appearing once. Sequenced sample: peripheral blood. Receptor source: a man in his forties with acute or convalescent COVID-19.

Notes on this clone: The sample has other DNA sequences that encode this CDR3 too. The CDR3 DNA is TGCGCCAGCAGCCAAGATCAGGGTTACGAGCAGTACTTC. Translation gives CASSQDQGYEQYF. The chain combines TRBV4-3 with TRBJ2-7, with TRBD1 as a possible D gene (5 bases). The CDR3 loop spans 13 amino acids. Germline values: CDR1 LGHNA, CDR2 YSLEER. Between the trimmed V and J ends, which lost 0 bases and 4 bases, there was a span of 7 bases.

This clone was detected a few times. CDR3 sequence reads: CATLSRGQTSSYNSPLHF. CDR3 DNA: TGTGCCACTTTGAGCCGGGGACAGACGAGCTCCTATAATTCACCCCTCCACTTT. The J gene is TRBJ1-6, the V gene TRBV28; 7 bases fit TRBD1. Per the germline V gene, CDR1 is MDHEN and CDR2 is SYDVKM. Germline trimming cut 10 bases from V and 0 bases from J; bases unmatched to any gene: 15. The CDR3 loop spans 18 amino acids.

This clone was detected only once. The V and J genes are TRBV2 and TRBJ1-1; D not resolved. This CDR3 has 14 residues. V lost 8 bases and J lost 0, with 13 bases in between. Germline V gives CDR1 SNHLY, CDR2 FYNNEI. The chain's CDR3 is CASRDPGMNTEAFF. CDR3 bases: TGTGCCAGCCGGGATCCTGGGATGAACACTGAAGCTTTCTTT.

The gene calls are TRBV30 and TRBJ1-1, with D maybe TRBD1 (5 bases). V shed 1 base and J shed 3 bases, with 9 bases lying between them. The CDR3 sequence is 13 residues long. The V gene's germline CDR1 is GTSNPN and CDR2 SVGIG (reference sequence). This chain's CDR3 is CAWSGRADTEAFF. The CDR3 nucleotides are TGTGCCTGGAGTGGCAGGGCCGACACTGAAGCTTTCTTT.

This chain links TRBV4-2 with TRBJ1-1; TRBD1 matches 9 bases. Germline lookup yields CDR1 LGHNA and CDR2 YNFKEQ. V lost 1 base to trimming and J lost 8 bases; unmatched junction nucleotides: 8. The CDR3 length is 15 residues. The DNA of the CDR3 is TGTGCCAGCAGCCAAGCCGACCGGGACAGGGACGAAGCTTTCTTT. Protein product: CASSQADRDRDEAFF.

The chain is built from TRBV6-5 and TRBJ2-1; no definite D call. The germline V gene has CDR1 MNHEY and CDR2 SVGAGI. V shed 9 bases and J shed 6 bases, with 15 bases lying between them. The CDR3 has 13 amino acids. The CDR3 reads CASGPSYLNEQFF. The CDR3 coding sequence is TGTGCCAGTGGGCCCTCCTATCTCAATGAGCAGTTCTTC.

The gene calls are TRBV3-1 (or the pseudogene TRBV3-2) and TRBJ1-6; D gene unclear. From germline, CDR1 is LGHDT and CDR2 YNNKEL (reference sequence). V dropped 0 bases and J dropped 8 bases, with 5 bases sitting between them. The CDR3 has 13 amino acids. The chain's CDR3 is CASSQDIDSPLHF. CDR3 bases: TGTGCCAGCAGCCAAGATATCGATTCACCCCTCCACTTT.

The rearrangement joins TRBV7-9 to TRBJ1-1; the match to TRBD1 covers 9 bases. Germline-derived CDR1 and CDR2 are SEHNR and FQNEAQ (reference sequence). The CDR3 extends over 13 amino acids. V was pared by 5 bases and J by 10 bases, with 8 bases of the junction left unmatched. Here the CDR3 DNA reads TGTGCCAGCAGCCCGGGGACAGGGCATTTAGCTTTCTTT. This encodes CASSPGTGHLAFF.

The rearrangement joins TRBV2 to TRBJ2-7; 9 bases map to TRBD1. CDR3 length: 14 amino acids. Unmatched junction bases numbered 5, after V lost 7 bases and J lost 1 base. Germline values: CDR1 SNHLY, CDR2 FYNNEI. CDR3 DNA: TGTGCCAGCACCCGGGACAGGGAATCCTACGAGCAGTACTTC. Amino acids: CASTRDRESYEQYF. Full variable domain (remainder filled in from reference TRBV2 and TRBJ2-7): EPEVTQTPSHQVTQMGQEVILRCVPISNHLYFYWYRQILGQKVEFLVSFYNNEISEKSEIFDDQFSVERPDGSNFTLKIRSTKLEDSAMYFCASTRDRESYEQYFGPGTRLTVT.

The chain employs TRBV7-9 and TRBJ1-5, with a weak D call TRBD1 (6 bases). The CDR3 loop spans 13 amino acids. Trimming took off 4 bases at V and 6 bases at J, with 10 bases between the two ends. CDR1 and CDR2 from the germline V gene are SEHNR and FQNEAQ (reference sequence). The CDR3 sequence: CASSSDRRQPQHF. DNA for the CDR3: TGTGCCAGCAGCTCAGACAGGCGTCAGCCCCAGCATTTT.

This sequence joins TRBV18 and TRBJ2-1, with 7 bases lining up with TRBD2. CDR1 KGHSH and CDR2 LQKENI come from the germline V gene. The CDR3 is 13 amino acids. V trimming: 3 bases; J trimming: 6 bases; junction bases outside the gene matches: 2. Here the CDR3 reads CASSPWGGNEQFF. The CDR3 DNA reads as TGTGCCAGCTCACCGTGGGGGGGCAATGAGCAGTTCTTC.

This chain links TRBV12-1 with TRBJ2-5; TRBD1, the table's D call, lacks a check against the DNA. TRBV12-1 counts as a pseudogene. This CDR3 has 13 residues. The CDR3, as DNA: TGTGCCAGCAGCCCCTCAGGCCGGGAGACCCAGTACTTC. It translates to CASSPSGRETQYF.

The chain has TRBV5-6 and TRBJ2-2, with TRBD2 matching 7 bases. Germline values: CDR1 SGHDT, CDR2 YYEEEE. V was pared by 3 bases and J by 6 bases, with 8 bases of the junction left unmatched. The CDR3 consists of 15 residues. CDR3 bases: TGTGCCAGCAGCTCCACAGCGGGGAGCCCCGGGGAGCTGTTTTTT. It translates to CASSSTAGSPGELFF.

This chain links TRBV19 with TRBJ1-1; possibly TRBD1 for D (6 bases). Germline CDR1 and CDR2: LNHDA and SQIVND (reference sequence). The ends were cut back, 5 bases at V and 1 base at J, with 14 bases in the middle. The CDR3 is 15 amino acids. The CDR3 coding sequence is TGTGCCAGTAGTCTCCAGACAGGCCAGAACACTGAAGCTTTCTTT. Translating gives CASSLQTGQNTEAFF.

The count of this clone is one. This chain connects TRBV2 to TRBJ1-1; TRBD1 matches at 8 bases. There are 15 residues in the CDR3. Trimming removed 7 bases from V and 1 base from J; junction bases left unmatched: 8. Germline V gene lookup returns CDR1 SNHLY and CDR2 FYNNEI. Here the CDR3 DNA reads TGTGCCAGCACCCCCTTGGACAGGGCGAACACTGAAGCTTTCTTT. This gives the protein CASTPLDRANTEAFF.

CDR3 loop: CASRTGEEKLFF. In DNA form, the CDR3 reads TGTGCCAGTAGGACAGGGGAAGAAAAACTGTTTTTT. The chain links TRBV2 to TRBJ1-4; TRBD1 aligns across 9 bases. The germline gives CDR1 SNHLY, CDR2 FYNNEI. The CDR3 length is 12 residues. V was pared by 9 bases and J by 8 bases, with 4 bases of the junction left unmatched. Full variable domain (remainder filled in from reference TRBV2 and TRBJ1-4): EPEVTQTPSHQVTQMGQEVILRCVPISNHLYFYWYRQILGQKVEFLVSFYNNEISEKSEIFDDQFSVERPDGSNFTLKIRSTKLEDSAMYFCASRTGEEKLFFGSGTQLSVL.

V and J are TRBV19 and TRBJ1-6; TRBD1 agrees at 10 bases. The CDR3 consists of 16 residues. Germline V gene data show CDR1 as LNHDA and CDR2 as SQIVND (reference sequence). V was pared by 3 bases and J by 7 bases, with 6 bases of the junction left unmatched. The CDR3 DNA reads TGTGCCAGTAGTATCACTCGACAGGGGGCCAATTCACCCCTCCACTTT. Its translation is CASSITRQGANSPLHF.

The V and J genes are TRBV6-5 and TRBJ1-3, with 8 nucleotides matching TRBD1. V dropped 8 bases and J dropped 3; count of bases not matched to a gene: 9. This CDR3 contains 15 residues. Germline V lookup: CDR1 MNHEY, CDR2 SVGAGI. In DNA, the CDR3 is TGTGCCAGCGGGGACAGGCGGCTGGGTGGAAACACCATATATTTT. Protein sequence: CASGDRRLGGNTIYF.

The rearrangement uses TRBV5-8 and TRBJ1-6; 7 bases map to TRBD1. The CDR3 has 17 amino acids. Unmatched junction bases numbered 8, after V lost 1 base and J lost 4 bases. The germline V gene encodes CDR1 SGHTS and CDR2 YDEGEE. The CDR3 is CASSLFAGGRYNSPLHF. The CDR3 coding sequence is TGTGCCAGCAGCTTGTTTGCAGGGGGGCGGTATAATTCACCCCTCCACTTT. The full variable domain, its missing parts supplied by reference TRBV5-8 and TRBJ1-6, is EAGVTQSPTHLIKTRGQQATLRCSPISGHTSVYWYQQALGLGLQFLLWYDEGEERNRGNFPPRFSGRQFPNYSSELNVNALELEDSALYLCASSLFAGGRYNSPLHFGNGTRLTVT.

This clone was seen only once. The chain has TRBV4-1 and TRBJ1-2; TRBD1 matches 7 bases. CDR1 MGHRA and CDR2 YSYEKL come from the germline V gene. The CDR3 loop spans 14 amino acids. Trimming at V came to 3 bases and at J to 6 bases, leaving 7 bases not matched to a gene. CDR3 coding DNA: TGCGCCAGCAGCCAGGTCGACAGGGCGGATGGCTACACCTTC. Protein sequence: CASSQVDRADGYTF.

This clone was detected only a few times. The chain uses TRBV7-9 and TRBJ2-3, with 12 bases matching TRBD2. CDR3 length: 14 residues. The V gene end was trimmed by 10 bases and the J gene end by 4 bases; junction bases not matched to a gene: 6. Germline CDR1 reads SEHNR; CDR2 reads FQNEAQ (reference sequence). The CDR3 sequence is CATSSGGAADTQYF. The CDR3, as DNA: TGTGCCACCTCTAGCGGGGGGGCGGCAGATACGCAGTATTTT.

This clone was counted at least ten times. This rearrangement joins TRBV7-8 to TRBJ1-3; D is uncertain. The CDR3 loop spans 14 amino acids. V dropped 1 base and J dropped 4 bases, with 8 bases sitting between them. Looked up from germline, CDR1 is SGHVS and CDR2 is FQNEAQ. The CDR3 sequence is CASSLEGRGNTIYF. In DNA, the CDR3 is TGTGCCAGCAGCTTAGAAGGGAGGGGAAACACCATATATTTT.

The V and J genes are TRBV3-1 (or the pseudogene TRBV3-2) and TRBJ2-7; maybe TRBD2 (7 bases). V was trimmed by 0 bases and J by 9 bases, leaving 9 bases between them. The CDR3 extends over 12 amino acids. Germline assignment: CDR1 LGHDT and CDR2 YNNKEL (reference sequence). The CDR3 DNA reads TGTGCCAGCAGCCAAGAAGGGGGGGCGCAGTACTTC. This encodes CASSQEGGAQYF.

V is TRBV19 and J is TRBJ2-5; a possible D gene is TRBD2 (7 bases). From germline, CDR1 is LNHDA and CDR2 SQIVND (reference sequence). The CDR3 covers 13 residues. The V end lost 6 bases, the J end lost 2 bases, and 10 bases lay between the germline ends. Here the CDR3 DNA reads TGTGCCAGTAGGGGGGGGGCTCAAGAGACCCAGTACTTC. Amino acid sequence: CASRGGAQETQYF.

The chain uses TRBV30 and TRBJ1-2, with TRBD1 identical over 8 bases. Germline assignment: CDR1 GTSNPN and CDR2 SVGIG (reference sequence). V lost 1 base to trimming and J lost 6 bases; unmatched junction nucleotides: 7. The CDR3 contains 14 residues. CDR3 coding DNA: TGTGCCTGGAGTGGGAGGACAGGGAAGGATGGCTACACCTTC. Amino acids: CAWSGRTGKDGYTF.

This clone is a singleton in its sample. This specimen includes other DNA sequences encoding the same CDR3. The rearrangement links TRBV18 to TRBJ1-1, with 8 bases lining up with TRBD1. Germline values: CDR1 KGHSH, CDR2 LQKENI. The CDR3 consists of 14 residues. J was trimmed by 2 bases and V by 6 bases; bases with no gene match: 5. CDR3 sequence reads: CASSPTGGNTEAFF. The CDR3 DNA is TGTGCCAGCTCTCCCACAGGGGGTAACACTGAAGCTTTCTTT.

CDR3 sequence (DNA): TGTGCCTGGAGTGGAAAGGGGACAGGAAACGAAAAACTGTTTTTT. This gives the protein CAWSGKGTGNEKLFF. This chain joins TRBV30 and TRBJ1-4; 8 nucleotides agree with TRBD1. Germline values: CDR1 GTSNPN, CDR2 SVGIG (reference sequence). CDR3 length: 15 amino acids. J gave up 8 bases and V 1 base, and 9 bases lay outside the gene matches.